Included here is one T cell receptor (beta chain) sequence, with context. No antigen is known for it. The data belong to a study of cytomegalovirus exposure and HLA in healthy donors. On the study more broadly: Earlier work reported 117 million unique TCR beta sequences from about 180 million T cells. An early release of data contained approximately 80 million unique TCRs, which came from HLA-typed donors.

Study conclusions and caveats: A few CMV-associated chains were confirmed in vitro to be specific for CMV antigens. Researchers reported in a later analysis that a missense DCLRE1C variant was tied to TCR beta V- and J-gene trimming.

The CDR3 has 16 residues. V was pared by 1 base and J by 0 bases, with 4 bases of the junction left unmatched. Germline V gives CDR1 SGDLS, CDR2 YYNGEE. This PCR relied on a set of 60 Vbeta primers and 13 Jbeta primers. Using immunoSEQ multiplex PCR, the repertoire was profiled, and TCRdb retains in-frame clones only, with some absent. The sample lists about 95,000 clones; around 70% were seen once. V usage is TRBV9 and J usage is TRBJ2-3, with 8 bases fitting TRBD2. Sequenced: PBMCs. The receptor was isolated from a woman in her fifties or sixties in good health and CMV-seropositive. CDR3 loop: CASSVLAGGSTDTQYF. DNA of the CDR3: TGTGCCAGCAGCGTACTCGCGGGAGGAAGCACAGATACGCAGTATTTT.